This T cell receptor (beta chain) was retrieved from a study of CD8 T cells in Susac syndrome. The V and J ends lost 5 bases and 0 bases respectively, with 13 bases between them. The CDR3 sequence is 14 residues long. Per germline, CDR1 DFQATT and CDR2 SNEGSKA (reference sequence). cDNA came from about 0.46 to 1 ug RNA primed by random hexamers. The immunoSEQ assay covered 54 Vbeta and 13 Jbeta segments for CDR3. Each CDR3 protein gets one entry after TCRdb re-called the immunoSEQ multiplex PCR reads with MiXCR. This sample yields around 130,000 distinct CDR3 sequences, of which roughly 94% are seen a single time; more than 0.095% belongs to the top ten. This clonotype was detected once.

This TCR was recovered from a human donor in good health. Sequenced: CD4+ T cells from PBMCs. The chain recombines TRBV20-1 with TRBJ1-1, with D possibly being TRBD1 (6 bases). For the CDR3, the DNA is TGCAGTGCTCGAAGGGGGAGCCTGAACACTGAAGCTTTCTTT. Its translation: CSARRGSLNTEAFF.